The following is a TCR beta chain sequence with its context. What it binds is unknown. The source of the sample is a study of T cell responses to AZD1222 COVID-19 vaccine. The table came from immunoSEQ multiplex PCR; TCRdb's copy has only in-frame clones and leaves some out. The table records roughly 140,000 clones, under 95% of them present only once. There are 15 residues in the CDR3. V shed 5 bases, J shed 0 bases, and the junction held 2 bases outside the gene matches. From germline, CDR1 is GTSNPN and CDR2 SVGIG (reference sequence). General observations from the study: Researchers took repertoire samples only after the peak T cell response had come.

Both about-4-week and about-12-week second-dose recipients were combined. The chain carries TRBV30 and TRBJ2-1, with 12 bases that match TRBD2. The source is an adult who received the AZD1222 COVID-19 vaccine. The starting material was peripheral blood, obtained 28 days after the second AZD1222 dose. CDR3 protein: CAWSGLAGSYNEQFF. The CDR3 DNA follows: TGTGCCTGGTCGGGACTAGCGGGCTCCTACAATGAGCAGTTCTTC.